What follows are 32 T cell receptor beta chains derived from one specimen sequenced in a study of CDR3 diversity in severe acne. TCRdb redid the calling of the PCR reads with MiXCR, one entry per CDR3 protein. The table records about 84,000 distinct CDR3 sequences, 51% of them present only once. Sequenced: blood. The origin of the receptors is a male donor in good health, without acne.

This chain joins TRBV5-1 and TRBJ2-7; D call uncertain. V gave up 4 bases and J gave up 2 bases, with 19 bases separating them. Germline-derived CDR1 and CDR2 are SGHRS and YFSETQ. The CDR3 covers 16 residues. The CDR3 DNA reads as TGCGCCAGCAGCCTCCTATCGGCCAACAGCCCCTACGAGCAGTACTTC. It specifies CASSLLSANSPYEQYF.

Many counts were recorded for this clonotype. The chain employs TRBV3-1 and TRBJ1-3, with a possible D match to TRBD1 (5 bases). CDR3 length equals 14 residues. The germline gives CDR1 LGHDT, CDR2 YNNKEL (reference sequence). Trimming took off 4 bases at V and 3 bases at J, with 10 bases between the two ends. CDR3 nucleotides: TGTGCCAGCAGCCCCAGGGTAGTTGGAAACACCATATATTTT. Translation: CASSPRVVGNTIYF.

This clonotype has just a few counts. The gene calls are TRBV5-1 and TRBJ2-7; 9 nucleotides agree with TRBD2. Germline assignment: CDR1 SGHRS and CDR2 YFSETQ. The CDR3 is 15 amino acids. V lost 0 bases and J lost 4; bases outside the gene matches: 5. The CDR3 region has the DNA TGCGCCAGCAGCTTGGGATTAGCGGGAGTTTACGAGCAGTACTTC. Translated, it gives CASSLGLAGVYEQYF.

In the case of this clonotype: Germline is not matched at one junction end, which may reflect a read error. V gene TRBV20-1 combines with J gene TRBJ1-4, with a possible D match to TRBD1 (5 bases). The germline CDR1 and CDR2 sequences are DFQATT and SNEGSKA (reference sequence). This CDR3 is 15 amino acids long. The CDR3 here is CSARDSAGLDEKLFF. CDR3 DNA sequence: TGCAGTGCTAGAGATAGTGCAGGGTTAGATGAAAAACTGTTTTTC.

The CDR3 spells CASGLATGFGTQYF. The DNA for the CDR3 is TGTGCCAGCGGACTCGCTACAGGGTTTGGGACCCAGTACTTC. The rearrangement joins TRBV2 to TRBJ2-5, with D maybe TRBD1 (6 bases). Trimming pared 8 bases from V and 7 bases from J, leaving 20 bases between. Germline V gene data show CDR1 as SNHLY and CDR2 as FYNNEI. This CDR3 comprises 14 residues.

The chain uses TRBV4-1 and TRBJ2-5, with unresolved D. The CDR3 is made up of 14 amino acids. V gave up 1 base and J gave up 5 bases, with 11 bases separating them. Germline CDR1 is MGHRA and CDR2 is YSYEKL. The CDR3 loop is CASSQVGIGETQYF. For the CDR3, the DNA is TGCGCCAGCAGCCAAGTAGGTATCGGGGAGACCCAGTACTTC.

This clonotype is categorized as medium-sized. The rearrangement uses TRBV20-1 and TRBJ2-1, with a possible D match to TRBD2 (5 bases). Germline assignment: CDR1 DFQATT and CDR2 SNEGSKA (reference sequence). V lost 6 bases to trimming and J lost 0 bases, with 15 bases between them. This CDR3 has 15 amino acids. CDR3 DNA sequence: TGCAGTGCCTATTTCTCGGGGAGCTCCTACAATGAGCAGTTCTTC. Translated: CSAYFSGSSYNEQFF.

This clonotype appeared a single time. This sequence joins TRBV6-4 and TRBJ2-2, with TRBD2 matching 10 bases. The V gene's germline CDR1 is MRHNA and CDR2 SNTAGT. This CDR3 has 17 residues. J was trimmed by 5 bases and V by 6 bases; bases with no gene match: 12. The DNA for the CDR3 is TGTGCCAGCAGCGGGACAGGACTAGCGGTCGGGACCGGGGAGCTGTTTTTT. Translation: CASSGTGLAVGTGELFF.

This clonotype rates as medium-sized. The chain has TRBV10-3 and TRBJ1-5; D ambiguous. Germline values: CDR1 ENHRY, CDR2 SYGVKD. The CDR3 totals 14 residues. The V end was cut by 2 bases, the J end by 0 bases, with 5 bases between. The CDR3 sequence: CAISEDHSNQPQHF. The DNA of the CDR3 is TGTGCCATCAGTGAGGATCATAGCAATCAGCCCCAGCATTTT.

Only a few counts were recorded for this clonotype. The chain recombines TRBV7-7 with TRBJ2-3; TRBD2 matches 8 bases. The CDR3 spans 15 residues. Per germline, CDR1 SSHAT and CDR2 FNYEAQ (reference sequence). The V segment lost 5 bases and the J segment 11 bases; nucleotides outside the gene matches: 15. The CDR3: CASSTGTRGYNEQYF. Written as DNA, the CDR3 is TGTGCCAGCAGCACCGGGACTAGAGGGTACAATGAGCAGTATTTT. The variable domain in full, completed from reference TRBV7-7 and TRBJ2-3, reads GAGVSQSPRYKVTKRGQDVTLRCDPISSHATLYWYQQALGQGPEFLTYFNYEAQPDKSGLPSDRFSAERPEGSISTLTIQRTEQRDSAMYRCASSTGTRGYNEQYFGPGTRLTVL.

A few counts support this clonotype. The chain uses TRBV20-1 and TRBJ2-3; TRBD2 agrees at 10 bases. The CDR3 has 16 amino acids. V dropped 3 bases and J dropped 1; count of bases not matched to a gene: 7. Germline CDR1 is DFQATT and CDR2 is SNEGSKA (reference sequence). DNA of the CDR3: TGCAGTGCTAGGGGAACTAGCGGGGTTGGCACAGATACGCAGTATTTT. Its protein product is CSARGTSGVGTDTQYF.

The chain is built from TRBV7-3 and TRBJ2-3; 10 nucleotides align to TRBD2. Trimming took 6 bases from V and 0 from J; bases not matched to a gene: 18. In germline, CDR1 is SGHTA, CDR2 FQGTGA. The CDR3 loop spans 20 amino acids. This CDR3 reads CASRGLAGLASTLSTDTQYF. The CDR3 coding sequence is TGTGCCAGCAGGGGCCTGGCGGGACTAGCGTCAACCCTTAGCACAGATACGCAGTATTTT.

This clonotype has more than one count but fewer than ten. The chain has TRBV19 and TRBJ1-1; no clear D. The ends were cut back, 6 bases at V and 1 base at J, with 15 bases in the middle. This CDR3 has 15 residues. Germline assignment: CDR1 LNHDA and CDR2 SQIVND (reference sequence). CDR3 sequence (DNA): TGTGCCAGTAGGGGAGAGGACGGGTGGAACACTGAAGCTTTCTTT. Protein sequence: CASRGEDGWNTEAFF.

There are a few counts of this clonotype. This sequence joins TRBV30 and TRBJ2-2, with TRBD2 matching over 7 bases. Trimming removed 4 bases from V and 2 bases from J; junction bases left unmatched: 10. Germline values: CDR1 GTSNPN, CDR2 SVGIG (reference sequence). The CDR3 is 16 residues long. The CDR3, as DNA: TGTGCCTGGATGTCCATAGGGAGGGCCAACACCGGGGAGCTGTTTTTT. Translation gives CAWMSIGRANTGELFF.

This clonotype was seen only once. The junction departs from germline at one end; a sequencing error may be responsible. The rearrangement links TRBV5-1 to TRBJ2-1; D not resolved. The CDR3 is 12 residues long. The germline CDR1 and CDR2 sequences are SGHRS and YFSETQ. The CDR3 DNA sequence: TGCGCCAGCAGCTTGGAAATGAATGAGCAGTTCTTT. Its protein is CASSLEMNEQFF.

This chain connects TRBV7-6 to TRBJ2-3; perhaps TRBD2 as D (5 bases). Germline V gene data show CDR1 as SGHVS and CDR2 as FNYEAQ. The CDR3 sequence is 15 residues long. Trimming pared 2 bases from V and 6 bases from J, leaving 15 bases between. The CDR3 loop is CASSLSGSGWDTQYF. CDR3 nucleotides: TGTGCCAGCAGCTTATCGGGGTCGGGGTGGGATACGCAGTATTTT.

Note on this clonotype: The CDR3 does not close with the conserved phenylalanine or tryptophan, likely indicating a read error. The genes are TRBV25-1 and TRBJ2-7; 12 bases fit TRBD2. Germline CDR1 reads MGHDK; CDR2 reads SYGVNS. The CDR3 contains 15 residues. V trimming: 6 bases; J trimming: 5 bases; junction bases outside the gene matches: 8. The CDR3 DNA follows: TGTGCCAGCAGCTCTAGCGGGAGGGCGGCCAACGAGCAGTACCTC. Protein sequence: CASSSSGRAANEQYL.

The J gene is TRBJ1-5, the V gene TRBV25-1; TRBD1 is a possible D gene (5 bases). Germline V CDR1 and CDR2: MGHDK, SYGVNS. The V end was cut by 5 bases, the J end by 2 bases, with 13 bases between. The CDR3 has 15 residues. In DNA form, the CDR3 reads TGTGCCAGCAGTTTACCCCAGGGAGGCAATCAGCCCCAGCATTTT. Translated, it gives CASSLPQGGNQPQHF.

Of note for this clonotype: The CDR3 ends on some other residue instead of the conserved phenylalanine or tryptophan, so this is likely a read error. The limits of the CDR3 on the DNA are not certain, so only TCRdb's listed CDR3 is given. The V and J genes are TRBV20-1 and TRBJ1-6; TRBD1 reflects the table's D call only, with no check against the DNA. CDR1 and CDR2 (germline): DFQATT, SNEGSKA (reference sequence). The CDR3 contains 15 residues when both ends are counted. CDR3 region: CSARDAGGPNSPLRS.

This clonotype was counted only a few times. This chain links TRBV19 with TRBJ1-1; TRBD1 matches 7 bases. V shed 4 bases, J shed 6 bases, and the junction held 11 bases outside the gene matches. The CDR3 covers 15 residues. Germline assignment: CDR1 LNHDA and CDR2 SQIVND (reference sequence). The CDR3 here is CASSTTGARFSEAFF. The DNA of the CDR3 is TGTGCCAGTAGTACCACAGGGGCGCGATTCTCTGAAGCTTTCTTT.

This clonotype was picked up many times. This chain connects TRBV25-1 to TRBJ1-1; D is undetermined. CDR3 size: 15 residues. CDR1 is MGHDK, CDR2 SYGVNS, per germline. The V and J ends lost 2 bases and 1 base respectively, with 11 bases between them. In nucleotides, the CDR3 is TGTGCCAGCAGTGAAGTCGGCCGCGCGAACACTGAAGCTTTCTTT. Encoded protein: CASSEVGRANTEAFF.

Turning to this clonotype: At one end the junction does not follow the germline gene, possibly because of a read error. The V and J genes are TRBV5-5 and TRBJ1-1; tentatively, D is TRBD1 (6 bases). Germline-derived CDR1 and CDR2 are SGHKS and YYEKEE (reference sequence). This CDR3 spans 14 amino acids. CDR3 sequence (DNA): TGCGCCAGCAGCCCCCTGACAGGGAACACTGAAGCTTTCTTT. This translates into CASSPLTGNTEAFF.

This clonotype was detected many times. The gene calls are TRBV6-1 and TRBJ2-3, with no clear D. V dropped 6 bases and J dropped 0 bases, with 13 bases sitting between them. The germline V gene encodes CDR1 MNHNS and CDR2 SASEGT. CDR3 size: 15 residues. CDR3 nucleotides: TGTGCCAGCAGCGAACTAACGTCTAGCACAGATACGCAGTATTTT. This sequence encodes CASSELTSSTDTQYF.

This sequence joins TRBV9 and TRBJ2-3; 9 bases are shared with TRBD2. Germline lookup yields CDR1 SGDLS and CDR2 YYNGEE. The V and J ends lost 4 bases and 4 bases, in that order; junction bases with no gene match: 7. The CDR3 covers 15 residues. The CDR3 region is CASSPGGGGADTQYF. CDR3 coding DNA: TGTGCCAGCAGCCCGGGCGGGGGGGGCGCAGATACGCAGTATTTT.

In regard to this clonotype: Possible read error: a much larger clone is one base away. This chain links TRBV30 with TRBJ2-7; D unresolved. Trimming stripped 4 bases from V and 4 bases from J, with 11 bases between. The CDR3 totals 12 residues. Germline CDR1 GTSNPN, CDR2 SVGIG (reference sequence). CDR3 nucleotide sequence: TGTGCCTGGACCTCGGGCAGGTACGAGCAGTACTTC. Protein: CAWTSGRYEQYF.

Points on this clonotype: Its ends do not fully match the called genes, so a read error is possible. The gene calls are TRBV10-3 and TRBJ2-3; D gene ambiguous. The CDR3 has 15 amino acids. CDR1 ENHRY and CDR2 SYGVKD come from the germline V gene. The CDR3 sequence is CAISALGISTDMQYF. The CDR3 DNA sequence: TGTGCCATCAGTGCGTTAGGGATTAGCACAGATATGCAGTATTTT.

This clonotype was detected many times. This sequence joins TRBV9 and TRBJ2-3; D tentatively fits TRBD1 or TRBD2 (5 bases each). This CDR3 comprises 13 residues. Germline CDR1 and CDR2: SGDLS and YYNGEE. V was pared by 6 bases and J by 0 bases, with 8 bases between. The CDR3 is CASNEGSTDTQYF. CDR3 DNA: TGTGCCAGCAACGAGGGGAGCACAGATACGCAGTATTTT.

The CDR3 protein is CSVPTGTGVGYEQYF. The CDR3 DNA reads TGCAGCGTTCCTACCGGGACAGGGGTGGGGTACGAGCAGTACTTC. The V and J genes are TRBV29-1 and TRBJ2-7; 10 bases are a match to TRBD1. CDR1 and CDR2 from the germline V gene are SQVTM and ANQGSEA. After removal of 5 bases from V and 4 bases from J, the junction contained 11 bases not matched to a gene. The CDR3 has 15 residues.

This clonotype was picked up many times. This may come from a read error, since a much larger clone is one base off. The chain couples TRBV12-3 or TRBV12-4 to TRBJ1-2, with 9 nucleotides matching TRBD1. This CDR3 comprises 14 residues. CDR3 protein: CASSRDRESGGCTF. CDR3 nucleotides: TGTGCCAGCAGTCGGGACAGGGAAAGCGGGGGCTGCACCTTC.

This clonotype was detected only a few times. V gene TRBV7-2 combines with J gene TRBJ2-7; TRBD2 matches at 13 bases. CDR3 length equals 18 residues. Losses at the gene ends were 0 bases for V and 0 bases for J; bases not matched to a gene: 5. CDR1 SGHTA and CDR2 FQGNSA come from the germline V gene. CDR3 sequence (DNA): TGTGCCAGCAGCTTAGCGAGCGGACTAGCGGGGGACTCCTACGAGCAGTACTTC. This encodes CASSLASGLAGDSYEQYF.

This clonotype was found a few times. The V gene is TRBV12-3 or TRBV12-4, the J gene TRBJ1-1; D is undetermined. There are 11 residues in the CDR3. V lost 4 bases and J 5 bases, leaving 5 bases between the germline ends. CDR3 sequence reads: CASSSWTEAFF. For the CDR3, the DNA is TGTGCCAGCAGTTCCTGGACTGAAGCTTTCTTT.

Turning to this clonotype: A much more abundant neighbour one base away suggests this may be a read error. The V gene is TRBV7-8, the J gene TRBJ2-7; D remains unclear. This CDR3 has 13 amino acids. CDR1 and CDR2 from the germline V gene are SGHVS and FQNEAQ. CDR3 protein: CACSLEPNYEQYF. CDR3 coding DNA: TGTGCCTGCAGCTTGGAACCCAACTACGAGCAGTACTTC.